This passage covers 15 T cell receptor beta chains from one sample sequenced in a study of vaccination and CD4 T cells after COVID-19. The Oncomine TCR Beta short-read assay was applied to DNA of cultured CD4+ T cells. TCRdb fed the PCR reads into MiXCR, producing one record per CDR3 protein. The table includes about 19,000 distinct CDR3 sequences, approximately 60% detected once. Treatment of the sample: roughly 11-day PBMC culture with coronavirus spike peptide pools or control peptides (ViraFEST assay). These receptors' targets are unknown. Sequenced sample: CD4+ T cells from blood, cultured in vitro. These receptors came from a human donor who had recovered from COVID-19.

The chain is built from TRBV7-3 and TRBJ2-3; tentative D call: TRBD2 (6 bases). Germline-derived CDR1 and CDR2 are SGHTA and FQGTGA. The CDR3 has 17 amino acids. The V gene lost 2 bases and the J gene lost 2 bases, with 17 bases spanning the gap. CDR3 residues: CASSLFRQAGNTDTQYF. The CDR3, as DNA: TGTGCCAGCAGCTTATTTAGGCAGGCGGGGAACACAGATACGCAGTATTTT.

The CDR3 loop is CACDRGEAEAFF. The CDR3 DNA sequence: TGTGCCTGTGACAGGGGGGAAGCTGAAGCTTTCTTT. The V and J genes are TRBV30 and TRBJ1-1; 9 bases align to TRBD1. CDR1 is GTSNPN, CDR2 SVGIG, per germline (reference sequence). V gave up 6 bases and J gave up 6 bases; unmatched junction bases: 5. This CDR3 spans 12 amino acids.

V and J are TRBV7-2 and TRBJ1-2; D not resolved. V gave up 2 bases and J gave up 5 bases, with 12 bases separating them. The CDR3 extends over 14 amino acids. CDR1 and CDR2 from the germline V gene are SGHTA and FQGNSA. CDR3 coding DNA: TGTGCCAGCAGCTTAAGCGGGAAAGGGTATGGCTACACCTTC. This encodes CASSLSGKGYGYTF.

V and J are TRBV11-3 and TRBJ2-3; 7 positions match TRBD2. Germline CDR1 and CDR2: SGHNT and YENEEA. The ends lost 3 bases at V and 4 bases at J; junction bases unmatched: 10. The CDR3 runs 16 residues. The CDR3 DNA follows: TGTGCCAGCAGCTTTCCTAGCGGTCCCAAGCCAGATACGCAGTATTTT. Residues: CASSFPSGPKPDTQYF.

This chain uses TRBV7-2 with TRBJ1-6, with TRBD1 matching 9 bases. Germline loops: CDR1 SGHTA, CDR2 FQGNSA. This CDR3 spans 16 amino acids. With V trimmed by 2 bases and J by 4 bases, 3 bases remained unmatched. This chain's CDR3 is CASSLLGTGYNSPLHF. CDR3 nucleotide sequence: TGTGCCAGCAGCTTACTAGGGACAGGGTATAATTCACCCCTCCACTTT.

This clonotype was seen a few times. V usage is TRBV7-9 and J usage is TRBJ1-1, with D perhaps matching TRBD1 (5 bases). Germline V gene lookup returns CDR1 SEHNR and CDR2 FQNEAQ (reference sequence). The V end lost 6 bases, the J end lost 6 bases, and 14 bases lay between the germline ends. The length of the CDR3 is 13 residues. The CDR3 region is CASSLRQTPEAFF. The CDR3 region has the DNA TGTGCCAGCAGTCTCCGACAGACCCCTGAAGCTTTCTTT.

V and J are TRBV7-9 and TRBJ2-2; possible D gene TRBD2, 6 bases. V was shortened by 4 bases and J by 3 bases, with 18 bases between the two germline ends. This CDR3 is 17 amino acids long. Germline loops: CDR1 SEHNR, CDR2 FQNEAQ (reference sequence). The CDR3 sequence: CASSSSNRRAYTGELFF. Written as DNA, the CDR3 is TGTGCCAGCAGCTCGAGTAATAGGAGGGCCTACACCGGGGAGCTGTTTTTT.

V gene TRBV20-1 combines with J gene TRBJ2-2, with D maybe TRBD1 (6 bases). The CDR3 length is 12 residues. Trimming cost V 6 bases and J 3 bases, with 8 bases left between them. Germline V gene data show CDR1 as DFQATT and CDR2 as SNEGSKA (reference sequence). The CDR3 sequence is CSAPGDTGELFF. The CDR3 nucleotides read TGCAGTGCCCCAGGGGACACCGGGGAGCTGTTTTTT.

The chain has TRBV30 and TRBJ2-3; D is perhaps TRBD1 (6 bases). CDR1 GTSNPN and CDR2 SVGIG come from the germline V gene (reference sequence). The CDR3 is made up of 15 amino acids. V was trimmed by 0 bases and J by 3 bases, leaving 13 bases between them. The chain's CDR3 is CAWSVWGLGTDTQYF. The CDR3 nucleotides read TGTGCCTGGAGTGTATGGGGGCTTGGGACAGATACGCAGTATTTT.

The chain uses TRBV20-1 and TRBJ2-3; 8 positions agree with TRBD2. Germline V CDR1 and CDR2: DFQATT, SNEGSKA (reference sequence). This CDR3 region has 15 residues. With V trimmed by 4 bases and J by 4 bases, 10 bases remained unmatched. The CDR3 loop reads CSATSGTRIADTQYF. The CDR3 nucleotides are TGCAGTGCTACTTCCGGGACTAGAATCGCAGATACGCAGTATTTT.

The chain is built from TRBV4-2 and TRBJ1-6; 9 nucleotides line up with TRBD1. J was trimmed by 7 bases and V by 4 bases; bases with no gene match: 2. The CDR3 is 14 amino acids. Germline CDR1 and CDR2: LGHNA and YNFKEQ. This CDR3 is CASSRDRANSPLHF. The CDR3 bases are TGTGCCAGCAGCCGGGACAGGGCGAATTCACCCCTCCACTTT.

The chain links TRBV20-1 to TRBJ1-6; a weak D match, TRBD1 (6 bases). From germline, CDR1 is DFQATT and CDR2 SNEGSKA (reference sequence). With 6 bases removed from V and 5 bases from J, the gap between germline ends came to 11 bases. The CDR3 has 13 residues. The CDR3 coding sequence is TGCAGTGCAGGTTCAGGGGATAATTCACCCCTCCACTTT. It specifies CSAGSGDNSPLHF.

The chain links TRBV7-8 to TRBJ2-1; D is undetermined. The length of the CDR3 is 15 residues. The V gene lost 4 bases and the J gene lost 7 bases, with 17 bases spanning the gap. In germline, CDR1 is SGHVS, CDR2 FQNEAQ. CDR3: CASSSYRLPQNEQFF. In nucleotides, the CDR3 is TGTGCCAGCAGCTCCTATAGACTCCCACAAAATGAGCAGTTCTTC.

V is TRBV18 and J is TRBJ2-1; 10 bases fit TRBD2. Germline CDR1 is KGHSH and CDR2 is LQKENI. The V gene end was trimmed by 3 bases and the J gene end by 8 bases; junction bases not matched to a gene: 7. The CDR3 length is 15 residues. CDR3 DNA sequence: TGTGCCAGCTCACCGGGTCTAGCGGGAGACGATGAGCAGTTCTTC. Its translation: CASSPGLAGDDEQFF.

V and J are TRBV5-1 and TRBJ1-2; D is possibly TRBD1 (5 bases). The V gene lost 0 bases and the J gene lost 8 bases, with 14 bases spanning the gap. The CDR3 totals 14 residues. The germline V gene has CDR1 SGHRS and CDR2 YFSETQ. CDR3 in amino acids: CASSLDSGTGGYTF. The DNA for the CDR3 is TGCGCCAGCAGCTTGGATTCCGGGACCGGGGGCTACACCTTC. The full variable domain, with the rest looked up from reference TRBV5-1 and TRBJ1-2, is KAGVTQTPRYLIKTRGQQVTLSCSPISGHRSVSWYQQTPGQGLQFLFEYFSETQRNKGNFPGRFSGRQFSNSRSEMNVSTLELGDSALYLCASSLDSGTGGYTFGSGTRLTVV.